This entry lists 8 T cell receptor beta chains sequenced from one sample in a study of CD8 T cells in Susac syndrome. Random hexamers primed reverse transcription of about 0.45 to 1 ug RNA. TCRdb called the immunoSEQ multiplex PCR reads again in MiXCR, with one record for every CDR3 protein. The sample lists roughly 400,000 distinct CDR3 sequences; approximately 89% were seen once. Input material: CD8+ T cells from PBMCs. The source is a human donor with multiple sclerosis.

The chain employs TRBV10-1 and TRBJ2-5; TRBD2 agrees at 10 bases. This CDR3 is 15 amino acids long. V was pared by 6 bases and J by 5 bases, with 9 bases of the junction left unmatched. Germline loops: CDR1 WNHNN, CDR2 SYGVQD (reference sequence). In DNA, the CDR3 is TGCGCCAGCAGCGACGTAGGACTAGCGGCGGAGACCCAGTACTTC. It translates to CASSDVGLAAETQYF.

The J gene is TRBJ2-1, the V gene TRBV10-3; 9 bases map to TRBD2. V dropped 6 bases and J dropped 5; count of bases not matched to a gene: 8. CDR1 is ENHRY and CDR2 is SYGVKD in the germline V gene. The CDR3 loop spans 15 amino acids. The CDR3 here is CAISLAGEGNNEQFF. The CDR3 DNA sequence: TGTGCCATCAGCTTAGCGGGGGAAGGGAACAATGAGCAGTTCTTC.

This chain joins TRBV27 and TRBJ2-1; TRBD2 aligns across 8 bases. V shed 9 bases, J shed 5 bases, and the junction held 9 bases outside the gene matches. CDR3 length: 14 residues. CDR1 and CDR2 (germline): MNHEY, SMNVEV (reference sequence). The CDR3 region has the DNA TGTGCCAGTGGGGTAGCGGGAAGCGACAATGAGCAGTTCTTC. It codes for CASGVAGSDNEQFF.

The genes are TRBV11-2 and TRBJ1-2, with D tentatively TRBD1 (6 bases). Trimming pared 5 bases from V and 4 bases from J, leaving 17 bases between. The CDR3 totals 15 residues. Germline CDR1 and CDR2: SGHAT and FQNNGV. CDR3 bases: TGTGCCAGCAGCATCCCAGGGGTATTAGTCTATGGCTACACCTTC. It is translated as CASSIPGVLVYGYTF.

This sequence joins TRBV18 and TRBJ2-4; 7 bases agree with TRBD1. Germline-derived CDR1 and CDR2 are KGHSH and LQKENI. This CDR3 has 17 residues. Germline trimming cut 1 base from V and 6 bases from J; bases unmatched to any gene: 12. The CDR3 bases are TGTGCCAGCTCACCACGGGAGATAGAGGGGGCCGGAAACATTCAGTACTTC. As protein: CASSPREIEGAGNIQYF.

The DNA for the CDR3 is TGTGCCAGCAGCCAGGGACAGGCCTTATACAATGAGCAGTTCTTC. Translation: CASSQGQALYNEQFF. The chain joins TRBV5-6 to TRBJ2-1, with 8 bases lining up with TRBD1. The CDR3 runs to 15 residues. CDR1 is SGHDT, CDR2 YYEEEE, per germline. With 4 bases clipped from V and 4 bases from J, the junction kept 7 bases outside the gene matches.

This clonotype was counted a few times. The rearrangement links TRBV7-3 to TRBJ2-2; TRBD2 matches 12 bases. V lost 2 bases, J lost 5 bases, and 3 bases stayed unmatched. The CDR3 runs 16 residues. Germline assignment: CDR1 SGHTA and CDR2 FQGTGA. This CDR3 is CASSLELAGGTGELFF. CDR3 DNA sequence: TGTGCCAGCAGCTTAGAGCTAGCGGGAGGGACCGGGGAGCTGTTTTTT.

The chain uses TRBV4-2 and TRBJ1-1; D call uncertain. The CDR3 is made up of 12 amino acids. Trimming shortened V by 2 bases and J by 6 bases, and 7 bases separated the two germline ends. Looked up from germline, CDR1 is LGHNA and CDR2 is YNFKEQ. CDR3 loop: CASSQTASEAFF. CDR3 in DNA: TGTGCCAGCAGCCAAACAGCCTCTGAAGCTTTCTTT.